The entry below describes one T cell receptor (beta chain). Its matching antigen is unknown. The sample belongs to a study of T-cell reconstitution after alpha-beta-depleted transplantation in children. Broader study findings: It was newly produced T cells that mostly accounted for T-cell counts and diversity one year after transplant.

Unique molecular identifiers were used in preparing the TCRbeta library. TCRdb called the PCR reads again in MiXCR, with one record for every CDR3 protein. The table records around 490,000 distinct CDR3 sequences, approximately 10% of them present only once. Germline CDR1 and CDR2: SGHTA and FQGNSA. This CDR3 region has 17 residues. The junction had 9 bases not matched to a gene; V was cut back by 2 bases and J by 0 bases. The gene calls are TRBV7-2 and TRBJ2-7, with 8 bases aligning to TRBD2. Here the sequenced sample was PBMCs, mostly from graft donor cells, taken 180 days after TCRalphabeta/CD19-depleted stem cell transplant. The receptor's source is a female patient aged 2 to 10 who had a stem cell transplant for aplastic anemia, so the T cells may come from the graft donor. The CDR3 is CASSLHTGTSISYEQYF. DNA for the CDR3: TGTGCCAGCAGCTTACATACCGGGACTAGTATCTCCTACGAGCAGTACTTC.